A single sample gave rise to the 7 T cell receptor beta chains below, sequenced in a study of blood T cell repertoires in COVID-19. Produced via immunoSEQ multiplex PCR; TCRdb's table is partial and in-frame only. The data show roughly 220,000 clones, around 81% seen once. Sequenced: PBMCs or T cells enriched from blood (not recorded which). The receptor set was obtained from a man younger than 45 with acute COVID-19.

The chain carries TRBV28 and TRBJ1-2, with D hard to call. The germline V gene encodes CDR1 MDHEN and CDR2 SYDVKM. Trimming removed 5 bases from V and 5 bases from J, with 9 bases in between. The length of the CDR3 is 12 residues. The CDR3 DNA is TGTGCCAGCAGTGTGACGGGATATGGCTACACCTTC. Translating gives CASSVTGYGYTF.

V and J are TRBV6-4 and TRBJ2-1, with D perhaps TRBD2 (5 bases). Trimming pared 4 bases from V and 6 bases from J, leaving 10 bases between. Germline CDR1 reads MRHNA; CDR2 reads SNTAGT. The CDR3 is made up of 13 amino acids. CDR3 in amino acids: CASSARGPNEQFF. CDR3 sequence (DNA): TGTGCCAGCAGTGCCCGGGGTCCCAATGAGCAGTTCTTC.

The CDR3 sequence: CATSPGGGFEQFF. The CDR3 DNA reads as TGTGCCACCAGTCCCGGGGGGGGCTTTGAGCAGTTCTTC. The rearrangement joins TRBV15 to TRBJ2-1; TRBD2 aligns across 8 bases. Germline V gives CDR1 LNHNV, CDR2 YYDKDF (reference sequence). Unmatched junction bases numbered 7, after V lost 6 bases and J lost 9 bases. This CDR3 has 13 residues.

The J gene is TRBJ2-5, the V gene TRBV19; 9 nucleotides line up with TRBD1. Germline CDR1 LNHDA, CDR2 SQIVND (reference sequence). This CDR3 comprises 14 residues. V lost 6 bases to trimming and J lost 6 bases; unmatched junction nucleotides: 8. The CDR3 region has the DNA TGTGCCAGTAGCCAGACAGGGGGAGGGAAGACCCAGTACTTC. This gives the protein CASSQTGGGKTQYF.

This chain uses TRBV29-1 with TRBJ1-1; D gene unclear. Trimming removed 4 bases from V and 4 bases from J, with 7 bases in between. The CDR3 is 11 residues long. Germline V CDR1 and CDR2: SQVTM, ANQGSEA. Written as DNA, the CDR3 is TGCAGCGTTGTGTACAGCACTGAAGCTTTCTTT. As protein: CSVVYSTEAFF. Supplemented by reference TRBV29-1 and TRBJ1-1, the full variable domain reads SAVISQKPSRDICQRGTSLTIQCQVDSQVTMMFWYRQQPGQSLTLIATANQGSEATYESGFVIDKFPISRPNLTFSTLTVSNMSPEDSSIYLCSVVYSTEAFFGQGTRLTVV.

This sequence joins TRBV7-3 and TRBJ2-5; TRBD1 is a possible D gene (5 bases). The CDR3 runs 16 residues. The germline gives CDR1 SGHTA, CDR2 FQGTGA. V was shortened by 2 bases and J by 4 bases, with 17 bases between the two germline ends. CDR3 DNA: TGTGCCAGCAGCTTAGGTCAGGCAGGGTTGGGAGAGACCCAGTACTTC. Its translation: CASSLGQAGLGETQYF.

The chain joins TRBV28 to TRBJ2-7; D gene uncertain. Trimming cost V 1 base and J 1 base, with 8 bases left between them. Germline CDR1 and CDR2: MDHEN and SYDVKM. CDR3 length: 14 amino acids. The CDR3 bases are TGTGCCAGCAGTTTATCACCGCTATCCTACGAGCAGTACTTC. This sequence encodes CASSLSPLSYEQYF.